This T cell receptor beta chain was recovered during a study of human T cells and chemical hapten exposure. V was trimmed by 8 bases and J by 0 bases, leaving 5 bases between them. This CDR3 spans 13 amino acids. Germline CDR1 and CDR2: SNHLY and FYNNEI. MiXCR, applied by TCRdb to the RACE reads, yields one record per CDR3 protein. The repertoire holds 25,000 to 35,000 distinct CDR3 sequences, with nearly 6% as singletons. The sample's time point: patch test 3, about 24 weeks after DPC sensitization. Treatment here: therapeutic diphenylcyclopropenone sensitization with weekly scalp DPC. Whole-study results and caveats: PT1 expanded TCR counts and patch test score were linked, and their correlation was positive.

Ten or more counts support this clonotype. Its antigen remains unknown. The J gene is TRBJ1-6, the V gene TRBV2, with D uncertain. The receptor was isolated from a man aged 30-40 years with alopecia areata. Some clones in this sample may be carry-over from other donors' samples. The sample consisted of whole blood, taken in connection with sensitization to the hapten diphenylcyclopropenone (DPC). CDR3 residues: CASYSSYNSPLHF. As DNA, the CDR3 is TGTGCCAGCTACAGCTCCTATAATTCACCCCTCCACTTT.